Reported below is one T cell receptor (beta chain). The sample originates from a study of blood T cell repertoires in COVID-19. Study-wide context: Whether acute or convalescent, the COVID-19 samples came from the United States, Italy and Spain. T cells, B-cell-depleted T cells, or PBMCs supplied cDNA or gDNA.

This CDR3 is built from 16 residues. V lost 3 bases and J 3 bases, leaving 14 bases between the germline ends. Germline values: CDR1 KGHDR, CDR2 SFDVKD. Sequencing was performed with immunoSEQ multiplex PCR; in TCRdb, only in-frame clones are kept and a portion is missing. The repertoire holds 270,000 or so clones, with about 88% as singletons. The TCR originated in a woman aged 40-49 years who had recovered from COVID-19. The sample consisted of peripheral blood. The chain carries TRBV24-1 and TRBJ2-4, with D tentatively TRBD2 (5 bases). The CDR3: CATSDPSGDHKNIQYF. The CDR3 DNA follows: TGTGCCACCAGTGATCCAAGCGGAGATCACAAAAACATTCAGTACTTC.